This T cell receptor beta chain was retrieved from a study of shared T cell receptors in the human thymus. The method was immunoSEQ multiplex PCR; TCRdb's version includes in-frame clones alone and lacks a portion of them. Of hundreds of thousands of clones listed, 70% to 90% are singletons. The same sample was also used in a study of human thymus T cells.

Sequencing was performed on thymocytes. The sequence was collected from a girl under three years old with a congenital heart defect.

The CDR3 spells CAWSVLSGGRYNEQFF. CDR3 DNA sequence: TGTGCCTGGAGTGTACTGTCAGGGGGCCGTTACAATGAGCAGTTCTTC. J is TRBJ2-1 and V is TRBV30; 8 bases align to TRBD1. Trimming at V came to 0 bases and at J to 4 bases, leaving 8 bases not matched to a gene. Germline lookup yields CDR1 GTSNPN and CDR2 SVGIG (reference sequence). The CDR3 length is 16 residues.